This T cell receptor (beta chain) was recorded in a study of Ad26.COV2.S vaccination and SARS-CoV-2 variants. Findings of the study overall: Total T cell responses may have been underestimated by the TCR breadth and depth analyses.

The V gene's germline CDR1 is ENHRY and CDR2 SYGVKD. The CDR3 totals 15 residues. Between the trimmed V and J ends, which lost 3 bases and 2 bases, there was a span of 13 bases. Assay: immunoSEQ multiplex PCR; the TCRdb copy retains only in-frame clones and omits some. The sample has about 350,000 clones; roughly nine tenths are singletons. Comment on this clone: The antigen remains unidentified.

Sequencing used peripheral blood, obtained after recovery from COVID-19. The V and J genes are TRBV10-3 and TRBJ1-2; D gene ambiguous. The clonotype was recovered from a human donor who had recovered from COVID-19. The CDR3 DNA follows: TGTGCCATCAGTGACACGACCGGTGGGAACTATGGCTACACCTTC. This gives the protein CAISDTTGGNYGYTF.